This T cell receptor (beta chain) was recovered during a study of OX40 agonist ivuxolimab in advanced cancers. Study context: The patients' treatment was ivuxolimab, an agonistic anti-OX40 (CD134) antibody. Previous treatment with anti-PD-1, anti-PD-L1 or anti-CTLA-4 therapy was allowed; 35% to 50% had received some.

Measured with immunoSEQ multiplex PCR; TCRdb has only the in-frame clones, and not every one. The repertoire includes more than 55,000 clones, roughly 85% of them detected once, and roughly 8.6% sits in the top ten. Trimming removed 0 bases from V and 0 bases from J, with 7 bases in between. The CDR3 loop spans 15 amino acids. CDR1 and CDR2 (germline): SGDLS, YYNGEE. V and J are TRBV9 and TRBJ2-1; D call uncertain. This clonotype originated in an adult with an advanced solid tumor such as melanoma, head and neck, liver or kidney cancer. Specimen: CD4+ or CD8+ T cells sorted from blood, collected in a trial of the OX40 agonist ivuxolimab. This chain's CDR3 is CASSVAESSYNEQFF. CDR3 nucleotides: TGTGCCAGCAGCGTAGCAGAGAGCTCCTACAATGAGCAGTTCTTC.